At least ten counts were recorded for the clone carrying this T cell receptor (beta chain). What it recognizes is unknown. CDR3 length: 15 amino acids. The V gene's germline CDR1 is SGHAT and CDR2 FQNNGV. Trimming left V 5 bases short and J 1 base short, with 11 bases between. The data derive from a study of T cells in Graves' hyperthyroidism and ophthalmopathy. General study points: Blood also carried most thyroid clonotypes expanded above 0.001.

The investigators amplified TCR beta CDR3 regions from RNA transcripts. Researchers ran a first-round RT-PCR on the TCR CDR3 using the HTBI primer set. TCRdb redid the calling of the multiplex PCR reads with MiXCR, one entry per CDR3 protein. The repertoire has a few hundred thousand distinct CDR3 sequences, around 18% of them found once; the top ten carry around 47%. Stable hyperthyroidism: no ophthalmopathy progression over 18 months of follow-up. Newly diagnosed patients aged 18 to 65 had hyperthyroidism of under 2 months' duration. Material: blood. The rearrangement links TRBV11-2 to TRBJ2-2, with a possible D match to TRBD1 (5 bases). The TCR sequence derives from a middle-aged man with Graves' hyperthyroidism. The CDR3 reads CASSLDSWNTGELFF. DNA for the CDR3: TGTGCCAGCAGCCTCGACAGCTGGAACACCGGGGAGCTGTTTTTT. The variable domain in full, with the rest retrieved from reference TRBV11-2 and TRBJ2-2, is EAGVAQSPRYKIIEKRQSVAFWCNPISGHATLYWYQQILGQGPKLLIQFQNNGVVDDSQLPKDRFSAERLKGVDSTLKIQPAKLEDSAVYLCASSLDSWNTGELFFGEGSRLTVL.